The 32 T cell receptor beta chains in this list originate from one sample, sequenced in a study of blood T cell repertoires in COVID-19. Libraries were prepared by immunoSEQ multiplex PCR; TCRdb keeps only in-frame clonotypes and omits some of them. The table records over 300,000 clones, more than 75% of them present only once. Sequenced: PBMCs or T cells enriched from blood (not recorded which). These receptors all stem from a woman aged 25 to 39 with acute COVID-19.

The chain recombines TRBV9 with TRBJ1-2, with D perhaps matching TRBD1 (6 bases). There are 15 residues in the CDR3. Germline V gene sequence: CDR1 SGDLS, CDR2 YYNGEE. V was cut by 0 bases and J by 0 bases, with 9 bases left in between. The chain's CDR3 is CASSVGGQANYGYTF. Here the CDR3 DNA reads TGTGCCAGCAGCGTAGGGGGACAAGCTAACTATGGCTACACCTTC. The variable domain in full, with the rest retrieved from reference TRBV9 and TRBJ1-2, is DSGVTQTPKHLITATGQRVTLRCSPRSGDLSVYWYQQSLDQGLQFLIQYYNGEERAKGNILERFSAQQFPDLHSELNLSSLELGDSALYFCASSVGGQANYGYTFGSGTRLTVV.

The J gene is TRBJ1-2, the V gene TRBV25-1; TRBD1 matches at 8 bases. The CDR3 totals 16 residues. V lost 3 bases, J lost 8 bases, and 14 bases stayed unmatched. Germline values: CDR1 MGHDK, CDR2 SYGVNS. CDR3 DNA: TGTGCCAGCAGTGATGGGCCGGGCAGGGGGCATTTAGGCTACACCTTC. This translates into CASSDGPGRGHLGYTF.

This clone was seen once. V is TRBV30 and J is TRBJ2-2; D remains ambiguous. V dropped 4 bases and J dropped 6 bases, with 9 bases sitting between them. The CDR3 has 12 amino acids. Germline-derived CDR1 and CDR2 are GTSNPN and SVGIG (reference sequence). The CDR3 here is CAWNEVAGELFF. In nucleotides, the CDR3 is TGTGCCTGGAACGAGGTCGCCGGGGAGCTGTTTTTT. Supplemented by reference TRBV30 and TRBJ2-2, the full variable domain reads SQTIHQWPATLVQPVGSPLSLECTVEGTSNPNLYWYRQAAGRGLQLLFYSVGIGQISSEVPQNLSASRPQDRQFILSSKKLLLSDSGFYLCAWNEVAGELFFGEGSRLTVL.

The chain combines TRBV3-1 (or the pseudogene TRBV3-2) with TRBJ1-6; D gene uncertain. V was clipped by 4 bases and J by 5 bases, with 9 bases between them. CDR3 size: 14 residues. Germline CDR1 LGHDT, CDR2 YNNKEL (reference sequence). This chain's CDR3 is CASSPNLDNSPLHF. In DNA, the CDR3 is TGTGCCAGCAGCCCCAACCTAGATAATTCACCCCTCCACTTT.

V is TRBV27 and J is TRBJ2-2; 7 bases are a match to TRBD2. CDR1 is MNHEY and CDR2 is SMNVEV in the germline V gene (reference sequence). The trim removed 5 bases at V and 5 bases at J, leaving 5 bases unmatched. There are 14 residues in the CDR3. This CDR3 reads CASSALAYTGELFF. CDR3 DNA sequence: TGTGCCAGCAGTGCACTAGCGTATACCGGGGAGCTGTTTTTT.

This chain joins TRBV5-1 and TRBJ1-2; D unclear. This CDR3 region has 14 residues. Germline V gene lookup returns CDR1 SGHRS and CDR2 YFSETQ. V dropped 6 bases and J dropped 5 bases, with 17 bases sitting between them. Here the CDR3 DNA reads TGCGCCAGCAAGCTGCTCCCCTCGGAGTATGGCTACACCTTC. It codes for CASKLLPSEYGYTF.

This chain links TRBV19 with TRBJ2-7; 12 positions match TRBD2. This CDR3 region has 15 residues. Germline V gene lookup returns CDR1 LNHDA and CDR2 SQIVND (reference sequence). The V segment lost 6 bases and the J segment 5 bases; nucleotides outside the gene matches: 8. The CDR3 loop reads CASRQTSGGWNEQYF. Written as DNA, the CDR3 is TGTGCCAGTAGACAGACTAGCGGGGGATGGAACGAGCAGTACTTC.

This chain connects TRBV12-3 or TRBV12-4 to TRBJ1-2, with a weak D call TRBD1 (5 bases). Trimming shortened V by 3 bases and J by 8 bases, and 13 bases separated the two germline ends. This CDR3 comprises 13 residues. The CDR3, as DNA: TGTGCCAGCAGTTTTCAGGGCTCAGGAGGCTACACCTTC. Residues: CASSFQGSGGYTF.

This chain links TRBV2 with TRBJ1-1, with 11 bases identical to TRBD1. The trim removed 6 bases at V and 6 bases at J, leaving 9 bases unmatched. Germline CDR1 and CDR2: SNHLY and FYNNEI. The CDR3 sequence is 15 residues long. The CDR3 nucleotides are TGTGCCAGCAGGAGGATAGGACAGGGGGCTTCTGAAGCTTTCTTT. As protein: CASRRIGQGASEAFF.

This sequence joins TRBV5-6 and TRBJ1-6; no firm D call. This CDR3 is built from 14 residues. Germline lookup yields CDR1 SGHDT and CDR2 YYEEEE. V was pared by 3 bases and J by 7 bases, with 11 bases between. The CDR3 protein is CASSSYTKNSPLHF. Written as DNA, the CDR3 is TGTGCCAGCAGCTCTTACACAAAAAATTCACCCCTCCACTTT.

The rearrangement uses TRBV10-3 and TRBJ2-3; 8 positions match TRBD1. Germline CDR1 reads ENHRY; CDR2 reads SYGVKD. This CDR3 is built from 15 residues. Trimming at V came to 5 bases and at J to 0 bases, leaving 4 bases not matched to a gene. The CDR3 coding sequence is TGTGCCATCAGTCCGGACAGGGATAGCACAGATACGCAGTATTTT. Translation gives CAISPDRDSTDTQYF.

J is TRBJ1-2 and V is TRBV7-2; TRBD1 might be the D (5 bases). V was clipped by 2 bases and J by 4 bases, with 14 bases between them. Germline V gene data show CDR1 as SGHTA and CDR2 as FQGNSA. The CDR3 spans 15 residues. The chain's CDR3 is CASSLNRDSAYGYTF. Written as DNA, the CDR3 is TGTGCCAGCAGCTTAAACCGAGACAGCGCCTATGGCTACACCTTC.

The CDR3 loop reads CASSLEGALGDTEAFF. In DNA form, the CDR3 reads TGTGCCAGCTCCCTGGAGGGGGCATTAGGGGACACTGAAGCTTTCTTT. The chain employs TRBV18 and TRBJ1-1; 7 bases fit TRBD1. CDR1 is KGHSH and CDR2 is LQKENI in the germline V gene. V shed 6 bases and J 3 bases; nucleotides not matched to a gene: 13. The CDR3 consists of 16 residues.

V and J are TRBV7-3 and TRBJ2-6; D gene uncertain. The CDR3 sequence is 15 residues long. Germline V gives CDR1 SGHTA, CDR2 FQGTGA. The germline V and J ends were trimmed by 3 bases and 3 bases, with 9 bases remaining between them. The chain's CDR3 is CASSFQTGGANVLTF. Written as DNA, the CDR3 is TGTGCCAGCAGCTTCCAAACTGGTGGGGCCAACGTCCTGACTTTC. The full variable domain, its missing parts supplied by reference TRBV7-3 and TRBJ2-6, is GAGVSQTPSNKVTEKGKYVELRCDPISGHTALYWYRQSLGQGPEFLIYFQGTGAADDSGLPNDRFFAVRPEGSVSTLKIQRTERGDSAVYLCASSFQTGGANVLTFGAGSRLTVL.

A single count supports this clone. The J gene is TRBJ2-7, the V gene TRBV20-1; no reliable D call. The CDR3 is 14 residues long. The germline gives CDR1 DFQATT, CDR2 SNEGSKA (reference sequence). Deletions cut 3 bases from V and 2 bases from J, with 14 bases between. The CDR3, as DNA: TGCAGTGCTAGTTCCTCCCAACAGACCTACGAGCAGTACTTC. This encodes CSASSSQQTYEQYF.

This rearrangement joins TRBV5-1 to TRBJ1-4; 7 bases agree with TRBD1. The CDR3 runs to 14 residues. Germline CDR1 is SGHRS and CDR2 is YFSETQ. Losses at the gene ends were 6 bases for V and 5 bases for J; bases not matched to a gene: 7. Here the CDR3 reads CASTLTGSNEKLFF. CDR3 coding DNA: TGCGCCAGCACCCTGACAGGGTCAAATGAAAAACTGTTTTTT.

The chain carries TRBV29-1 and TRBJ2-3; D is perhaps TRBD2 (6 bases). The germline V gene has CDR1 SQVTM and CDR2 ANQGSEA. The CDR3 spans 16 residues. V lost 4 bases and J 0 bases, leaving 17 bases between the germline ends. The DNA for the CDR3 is TGCAGCGTTGCCCCCGGCGGGACCTCTAGCACAGATACGCAGTATTTT. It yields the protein CSVAPGGTSSTDTQYF.

The CDR3 region is CASSEVANYEQYF. CDR3 nucleotide sequence: TGTGCCAGCAGTGAAGTAGCGAACTACGAGCAGTACTTC. The chain is built from TRBV2 and TRBJ2-7; a possible D gene is TRBD2 (5 bases). Trimming pared 1 base from V and 3 bases from J, leaving 7 bases between. The CDR3 covers 13 residues. Germline CDR1 and CDR2: SNHLY and FYNNEI. The complete variable domain, with remaining parts taken from reference TRBV2 and TRBJ2-7, reads EPEVTQTPSHQVTQMGQEVILRCVPISNHLYFYWYRQILGQKVEFLVSFYNNEISEKSEIFDDQFSVERPDGSNFTLKIRSTKLEDSAMYFCASSEVANYEQYFGPGTRLTVT.

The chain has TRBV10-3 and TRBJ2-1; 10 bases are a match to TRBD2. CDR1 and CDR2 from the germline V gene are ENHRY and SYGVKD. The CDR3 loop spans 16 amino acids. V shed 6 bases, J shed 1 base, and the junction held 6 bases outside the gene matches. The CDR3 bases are TGTGCCATCAGCCGTACTAGCGGGGATTCCTACAATGAGCAGTTCTTC. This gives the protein CAISRTSGDSYNEQFF.

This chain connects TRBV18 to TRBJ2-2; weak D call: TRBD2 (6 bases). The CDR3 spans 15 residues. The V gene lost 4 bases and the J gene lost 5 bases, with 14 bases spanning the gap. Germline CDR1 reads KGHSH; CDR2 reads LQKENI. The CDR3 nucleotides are TGTGCCAGCTCACTCCGTGATGGAGGGACCGGGGAGCTGTTTTTT. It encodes CASSLRDGGTGELFF.

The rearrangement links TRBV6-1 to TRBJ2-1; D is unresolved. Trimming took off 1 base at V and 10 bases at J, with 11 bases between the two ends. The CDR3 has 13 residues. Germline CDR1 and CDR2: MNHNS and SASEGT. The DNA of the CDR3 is TGTGCCAGCAGTGAAGTGCAGTCCCGCGAGCAGTTCTTC. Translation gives CASSEVQSREQFF.

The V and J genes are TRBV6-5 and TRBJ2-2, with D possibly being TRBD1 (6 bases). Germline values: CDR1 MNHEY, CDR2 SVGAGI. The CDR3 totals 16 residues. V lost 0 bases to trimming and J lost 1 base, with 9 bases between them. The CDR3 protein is CASSYSYRENTGELFF. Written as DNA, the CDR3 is TGTGCCAGCAGTTACTCGTACAGGGAGAACACCGGGGAGCTGTTTTTT.

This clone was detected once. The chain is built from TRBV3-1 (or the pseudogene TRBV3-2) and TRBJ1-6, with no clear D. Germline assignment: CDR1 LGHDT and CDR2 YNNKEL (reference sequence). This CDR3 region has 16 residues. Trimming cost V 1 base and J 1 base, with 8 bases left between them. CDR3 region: CASSQGFRSYNSPLHF. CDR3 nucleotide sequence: TGTGCCAGCAGCCAAGGGTTCCGGTCCTATAATTCACCCCTCCACTTT.

In nucleotides, the CDR3 is TGTGCCTGGAGTGTCGGAGGCTCCAAAAACATTCAGTACTTC. Its translation: CAWSVGGSKNIQYF. The genes are TRBV30 and TRBJ2-4; a weak D match, TRBD2 (5 bases). The CDR3 length is 14 residues. Germline V CDR1 and CDR2: GTSNPN, SVGIG (reference sequence). V lost 0 bases and J 2 bases, leaving 8 bases between the germline ends.

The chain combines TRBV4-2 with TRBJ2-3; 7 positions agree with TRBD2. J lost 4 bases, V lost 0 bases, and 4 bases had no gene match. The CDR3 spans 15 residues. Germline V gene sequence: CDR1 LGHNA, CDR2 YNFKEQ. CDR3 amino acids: CASSQDGGGPDTQYF. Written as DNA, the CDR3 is TGTGCCAGCAGCCAAGACGGCGGGGGTCCAGATACGCAGTATTTT.

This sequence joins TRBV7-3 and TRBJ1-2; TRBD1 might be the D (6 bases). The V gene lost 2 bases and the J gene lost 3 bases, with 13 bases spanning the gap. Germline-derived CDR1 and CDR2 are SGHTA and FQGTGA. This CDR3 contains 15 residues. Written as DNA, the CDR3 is TGTGCCAGCAGCTTATCCCCTAACAGGGACTATGGCTACACCTTC. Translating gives CASSLSPNRDYGYTF.

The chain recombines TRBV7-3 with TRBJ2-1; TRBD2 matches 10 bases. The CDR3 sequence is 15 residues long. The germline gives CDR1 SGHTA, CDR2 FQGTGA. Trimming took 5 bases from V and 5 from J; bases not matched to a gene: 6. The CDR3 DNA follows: TGTGCCAGCAGCCCGAGTGGACTAGCGGACAATGAGCAGTTCTTC. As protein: CASSPSGLADNEQFF.

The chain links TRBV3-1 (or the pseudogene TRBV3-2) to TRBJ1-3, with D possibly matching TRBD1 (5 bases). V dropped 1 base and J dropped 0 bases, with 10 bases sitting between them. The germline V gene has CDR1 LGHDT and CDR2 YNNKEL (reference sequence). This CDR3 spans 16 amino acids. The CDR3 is CASSQGGLNSGNTIYF. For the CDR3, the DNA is TGTGCCAGCAGCCAAGGGGGACTGAACTCTGGAAACACCATATATTTT.

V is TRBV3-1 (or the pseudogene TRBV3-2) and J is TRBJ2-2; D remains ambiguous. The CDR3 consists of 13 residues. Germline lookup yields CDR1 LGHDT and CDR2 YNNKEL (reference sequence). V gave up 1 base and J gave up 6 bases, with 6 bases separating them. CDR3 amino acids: CASSQAQAGELFF. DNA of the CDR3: TGTGCCAGCAGCCAAGCTCAGGCCGGGGAGCTGTTTTTT.

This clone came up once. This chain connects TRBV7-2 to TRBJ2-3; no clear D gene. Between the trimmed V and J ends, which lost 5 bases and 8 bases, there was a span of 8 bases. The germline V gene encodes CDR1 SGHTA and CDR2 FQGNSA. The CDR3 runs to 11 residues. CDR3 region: CASSPPGTQYF. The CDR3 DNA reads TGTGCCAGCAGCCCCCCCGGTACGCAGTATTTT.

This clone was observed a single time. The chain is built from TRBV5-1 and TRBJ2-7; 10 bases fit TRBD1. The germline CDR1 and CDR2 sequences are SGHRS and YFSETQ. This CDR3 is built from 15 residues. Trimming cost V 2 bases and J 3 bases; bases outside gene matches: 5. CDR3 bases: TGCGCCAGCAGCTTACCGGGACAGGGGAACTACGAGCAGTACTTC. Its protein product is CASSLPGQGNYEQYF.

CDR3 DNA sequence: TGTGCCAGCAGTGCCGGGACAGATCAAGAGACCCAGTACTTC. It is translated as CASSAGTDQETQYF. The gene calls are TRBV27 and TRBJ2-5; 7 bases align to TRBD1. The CDR3 sequence is 14 residues long. CDR1 and CDR2 (germline): MNHEY, SMNVEV (reference sequence). The J segment lost 2 bases and the V segment lost 5 bases, leaving 5 bases of the junction unmatched.